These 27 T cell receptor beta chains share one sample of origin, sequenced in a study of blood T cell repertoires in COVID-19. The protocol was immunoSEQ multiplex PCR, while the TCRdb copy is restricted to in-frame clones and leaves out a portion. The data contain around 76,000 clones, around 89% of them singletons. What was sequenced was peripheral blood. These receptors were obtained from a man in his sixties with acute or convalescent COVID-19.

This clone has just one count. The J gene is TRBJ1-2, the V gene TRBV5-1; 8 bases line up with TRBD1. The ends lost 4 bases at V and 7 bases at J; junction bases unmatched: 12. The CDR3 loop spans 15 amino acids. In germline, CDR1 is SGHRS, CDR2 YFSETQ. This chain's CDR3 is CASSGGQGTSRGYTF. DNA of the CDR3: TGCGCCAGCAGCGGCGGACAGGGTACGTCTCGTGGCTACACCTTC.

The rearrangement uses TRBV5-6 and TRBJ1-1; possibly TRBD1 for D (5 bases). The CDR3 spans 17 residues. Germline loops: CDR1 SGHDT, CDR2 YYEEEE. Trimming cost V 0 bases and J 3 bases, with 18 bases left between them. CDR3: CASSLATGDSLYTEAFF. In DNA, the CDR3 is TGTGCCAGCAGCTTGGCTACAGGAGATTCCCTGTACACTGAAGCTTTCTTT.

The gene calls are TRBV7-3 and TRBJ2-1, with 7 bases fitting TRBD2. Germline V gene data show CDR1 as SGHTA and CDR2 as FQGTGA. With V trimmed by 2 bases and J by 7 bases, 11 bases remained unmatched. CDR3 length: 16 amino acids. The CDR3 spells CASSLVRRGSENEQFF. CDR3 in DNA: TGTGCCAGCAGCTTAGTCCGGCGGGGGTCCGAGAATGAGCAGTTCTTC.

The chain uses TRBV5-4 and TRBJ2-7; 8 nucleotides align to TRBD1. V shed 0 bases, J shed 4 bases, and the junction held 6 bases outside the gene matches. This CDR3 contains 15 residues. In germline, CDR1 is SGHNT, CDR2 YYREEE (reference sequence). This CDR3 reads CASSLGAGGVYEQYF. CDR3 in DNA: TGTGCCAGCAGCTTGGGCGCAGGGGGCGTGTACGAGCAGTACTTC. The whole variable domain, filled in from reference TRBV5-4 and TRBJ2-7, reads ETGVTQSPTHLIKTRGQQVTLRCSSQSGHNTVSWYQQALGQGPQFIFQYYREEENGRGNFPPRFSGLQFPNYSSELNVNALELDDSALYLCASSLGAGGVYEQYFGPGTRLTVT.

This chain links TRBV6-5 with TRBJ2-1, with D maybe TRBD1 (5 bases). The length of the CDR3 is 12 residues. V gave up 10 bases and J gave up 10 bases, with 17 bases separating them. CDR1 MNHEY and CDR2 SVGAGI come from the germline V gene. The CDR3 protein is CAIVTNQGEQFF. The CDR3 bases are TGTGCCATCGTTACTAATCAGGGCGAGCAGTTCTTC.

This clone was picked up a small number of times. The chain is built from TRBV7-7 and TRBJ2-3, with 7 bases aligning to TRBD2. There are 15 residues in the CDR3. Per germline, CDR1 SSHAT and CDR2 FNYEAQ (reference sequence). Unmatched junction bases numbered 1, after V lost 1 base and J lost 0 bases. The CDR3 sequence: CASSLGGRSTDTQYF. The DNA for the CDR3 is TGTGCCAGCAGCTTAGGCGGGAGAAGCACAGATACGCAGTATTTT.

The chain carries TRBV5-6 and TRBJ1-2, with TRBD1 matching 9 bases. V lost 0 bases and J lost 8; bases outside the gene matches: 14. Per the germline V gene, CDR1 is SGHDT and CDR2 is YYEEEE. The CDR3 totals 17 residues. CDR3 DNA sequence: TGTGCCAGCAGCTTGGAGTGGACAGGGGTGCGCTCGGGGGGCTACACCTTC. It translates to CASSLEWTGVRSGGYTF.

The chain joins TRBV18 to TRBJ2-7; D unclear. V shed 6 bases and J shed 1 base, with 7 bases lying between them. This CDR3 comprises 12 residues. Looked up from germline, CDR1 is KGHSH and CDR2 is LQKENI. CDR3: CASSSNSYEQYF. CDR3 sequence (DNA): TGTGCCAGCTCTTCAAATTCCTACGAGCAGTACTTC.

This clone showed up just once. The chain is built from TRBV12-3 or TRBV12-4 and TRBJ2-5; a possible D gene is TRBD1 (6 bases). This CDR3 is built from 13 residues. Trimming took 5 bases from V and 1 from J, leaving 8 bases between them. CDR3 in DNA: TGTGCCAGCAGTGCGGACAGCCAAGAGACCCAGTACTTC. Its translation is CASSADSQETQYF.

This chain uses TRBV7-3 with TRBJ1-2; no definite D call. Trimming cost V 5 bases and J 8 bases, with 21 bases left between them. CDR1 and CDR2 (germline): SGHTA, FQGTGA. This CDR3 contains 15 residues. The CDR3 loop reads CASSATGHRAGGYTF. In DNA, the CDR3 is TGTGCCAGCAGCGCCACCGGGCATAGGGCGGGCGGCTACACCTTC. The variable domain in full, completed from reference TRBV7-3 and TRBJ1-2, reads GAGVSQTPSNKVTEKGKYVELRCDPISGHTALYWYRQSLGQGPEFLIYFQGTGAADDSGLPNDRFFAVRPEGSVSTLKIQRTERGDSAVYLCASSATGHRAGGYTFGSGTRLTVV.

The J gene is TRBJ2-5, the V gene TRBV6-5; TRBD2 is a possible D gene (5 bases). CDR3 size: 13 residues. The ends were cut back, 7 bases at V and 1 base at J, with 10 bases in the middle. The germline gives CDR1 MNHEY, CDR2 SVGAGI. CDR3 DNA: TGTGCCAGCACGGGGTCGGTCCAAGAGACCCAGTACTTC. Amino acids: CASTGSVQETQYF.

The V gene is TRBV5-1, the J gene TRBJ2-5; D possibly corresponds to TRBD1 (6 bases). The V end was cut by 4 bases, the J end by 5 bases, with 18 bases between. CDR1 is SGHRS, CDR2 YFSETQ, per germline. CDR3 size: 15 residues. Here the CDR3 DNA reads TGCGCCAGCAGCCGGTCGGGACACCCGTTGGAGACCCAGTACTTC. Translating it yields CASSRSGHPLETQYF.

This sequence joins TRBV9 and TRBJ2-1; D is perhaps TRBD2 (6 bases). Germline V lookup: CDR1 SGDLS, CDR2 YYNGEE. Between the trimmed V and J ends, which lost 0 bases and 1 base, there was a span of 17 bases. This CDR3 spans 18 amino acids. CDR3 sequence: CASSVGLGVRWSYNEQFF. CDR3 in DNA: TGTGCCAGCAGCGTAGGACTAGGTGTTAGGTGGTCCTACAATGAGCAGTTCTTC. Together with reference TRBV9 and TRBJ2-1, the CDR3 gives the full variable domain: DSGVTQTPKHLITATGQRVTLRCSPRSGDLSVYWYQQSLDQGLQFLIQYYNGEERAKGNILERFSAQQFPDLHSELNLSSLELGDSALYFCASSVGLGVRWSYNEQFFGPGTRLTVL.

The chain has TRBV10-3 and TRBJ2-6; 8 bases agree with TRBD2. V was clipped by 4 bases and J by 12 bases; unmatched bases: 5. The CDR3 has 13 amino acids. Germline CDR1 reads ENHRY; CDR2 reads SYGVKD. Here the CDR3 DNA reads TGTGCCATCAGTGTAAGCGGGGGAAGCGTCCTGACTTTC. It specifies CAISVSGGSVLTF.

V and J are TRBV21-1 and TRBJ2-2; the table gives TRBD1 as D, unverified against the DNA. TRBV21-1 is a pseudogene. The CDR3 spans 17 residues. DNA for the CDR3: TGTGCCAGCAGCAAAGGGACAGCCTATGCGAACACCGGGGAGCTGTTTTTT. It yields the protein CASSKGTAYANTGELFF.

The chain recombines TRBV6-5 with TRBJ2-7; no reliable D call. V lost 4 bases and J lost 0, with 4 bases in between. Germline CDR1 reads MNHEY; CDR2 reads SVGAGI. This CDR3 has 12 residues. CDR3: CASSFISYEQYF. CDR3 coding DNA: TGTGCCAGCAGTTTTATCTCCTACGAGCAGTACTTC.

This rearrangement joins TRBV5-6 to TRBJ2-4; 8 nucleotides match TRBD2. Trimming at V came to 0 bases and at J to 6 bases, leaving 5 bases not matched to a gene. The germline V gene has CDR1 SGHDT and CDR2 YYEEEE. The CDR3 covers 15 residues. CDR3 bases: TGTGCCAGCAGCTTGGTTAGCGGGGATGCAAACATTCAGTACTTC. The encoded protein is CASSLVSGDANIQYF.

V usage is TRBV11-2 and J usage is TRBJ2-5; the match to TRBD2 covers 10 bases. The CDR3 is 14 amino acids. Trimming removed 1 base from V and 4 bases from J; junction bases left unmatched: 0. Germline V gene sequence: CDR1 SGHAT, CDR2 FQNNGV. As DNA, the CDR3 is TGTGCCAGCAGCTTAGTAGCGGGAGGAGAGACCCAGTACTTC. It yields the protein CASSLVAGGETQYF.

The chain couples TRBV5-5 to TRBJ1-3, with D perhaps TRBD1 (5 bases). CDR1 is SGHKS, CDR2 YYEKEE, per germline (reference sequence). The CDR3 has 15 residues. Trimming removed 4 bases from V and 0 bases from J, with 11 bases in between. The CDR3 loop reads CASSRLDSSGNTIYF. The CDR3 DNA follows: TGTGCCAGCAGCCGCCTTGACAGCTCTGGAAACACCATATATTTT.

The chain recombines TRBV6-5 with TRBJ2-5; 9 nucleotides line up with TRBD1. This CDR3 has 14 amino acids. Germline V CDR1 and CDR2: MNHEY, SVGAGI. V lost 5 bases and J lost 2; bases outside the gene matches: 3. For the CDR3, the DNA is TGTGCCAGCAGTACCGGGACAGGGCAAGAGACCCAGTACTTC. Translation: CASSTGTGQETQYF.

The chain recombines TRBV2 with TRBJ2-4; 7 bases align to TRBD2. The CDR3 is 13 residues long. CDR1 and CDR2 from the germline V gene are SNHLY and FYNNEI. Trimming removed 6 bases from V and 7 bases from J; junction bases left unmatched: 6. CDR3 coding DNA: TGTGCCAGCAGAAACCACGGGGGGAACATTCAGTACTTC. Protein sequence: CASRNHGGNIQYF.

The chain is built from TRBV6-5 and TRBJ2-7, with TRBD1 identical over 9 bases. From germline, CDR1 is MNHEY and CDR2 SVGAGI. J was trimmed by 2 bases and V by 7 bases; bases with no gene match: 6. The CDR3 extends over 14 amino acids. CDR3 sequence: CASTPTGGPYEQYF. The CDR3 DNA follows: TGTGCCAGCACACCGACAGGGGGTCCCTACGAGCAGTACTTC.

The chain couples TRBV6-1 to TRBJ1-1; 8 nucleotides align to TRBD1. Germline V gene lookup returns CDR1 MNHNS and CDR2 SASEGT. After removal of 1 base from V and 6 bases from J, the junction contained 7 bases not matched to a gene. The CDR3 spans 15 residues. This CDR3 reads CASSEGIPGQAEAFF. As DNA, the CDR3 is TGTGCCAGCAGTGAAGGCATCCCGGGACAGGCTGAAGCTTTCTTT.

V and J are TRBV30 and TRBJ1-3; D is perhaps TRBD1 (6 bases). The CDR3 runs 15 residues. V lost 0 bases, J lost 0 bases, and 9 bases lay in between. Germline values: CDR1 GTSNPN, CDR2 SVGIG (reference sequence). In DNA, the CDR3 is TGTGCCTGGAGTGTACCGACAGGCTCTGGAAACACCATATATTTT. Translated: CAWSVPTGSGNTIYF.

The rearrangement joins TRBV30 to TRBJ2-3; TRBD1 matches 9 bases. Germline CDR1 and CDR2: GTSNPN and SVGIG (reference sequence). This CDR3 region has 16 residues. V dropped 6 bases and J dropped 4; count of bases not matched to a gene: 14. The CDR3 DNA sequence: TGTGCCTGTCGCACAGGGGGCGTCGTAGTATCAGATACGCAGTATTTT. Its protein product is CACRTGGVVVSDTQYF. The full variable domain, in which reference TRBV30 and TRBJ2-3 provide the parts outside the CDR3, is SQTIHQWPATLVQPVGSPLSLECTVEGTSNPNLYWYRQAAGRGLQLLFYSVGIGQISSEVPQNLSASRPQDRQFILSSKKLLLSDSGFYLCACRTGGVVVSDTQYFGPGTRLTVL.

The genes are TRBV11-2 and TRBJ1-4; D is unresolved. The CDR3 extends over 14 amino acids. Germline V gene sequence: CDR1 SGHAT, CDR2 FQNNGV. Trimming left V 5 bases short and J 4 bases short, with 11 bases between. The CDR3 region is CASSPPGVNEKLFF. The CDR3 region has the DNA TGTGCCAGCAGCCCCCCGGGTGTTAATGAAAAACTGTTTTTT.

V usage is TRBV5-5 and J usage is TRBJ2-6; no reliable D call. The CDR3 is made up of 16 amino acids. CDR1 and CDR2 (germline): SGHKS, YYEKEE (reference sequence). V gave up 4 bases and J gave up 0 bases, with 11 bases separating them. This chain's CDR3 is CASSQSSRSGANVLTF. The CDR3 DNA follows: TGTGCCAGCAGCCAATCTTCGCGCTCTGGGGCCAACGTCCTGACTTTC. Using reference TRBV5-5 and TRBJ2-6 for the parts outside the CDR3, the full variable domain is DAGVTQSPTHLIKTRGQQVTLRCSPISGHKSVSWYQQVLGQGPQFIFQYYEKEERGRGNFPDRFSARQFPNYSSELNVNALLLGDSALYLCASSQSSRSGANVLTFGAGSRLTVL.